This T cell receptor (beta chain) comes out of a study of T cell clones after liver transplantation. Study-wide context: Apart from three HCV-positive recipients, transplants were for non-autoimmune, non-viral reasons. Patients counted as tolerant after at least one year off all immunosuppression, enzymes not exceeding twice normal.

The method was immunoSEQ multiplex PCR; TCRdb's version includes in-frame clones alone and lacks a portion of them. The sample lists roughly 80,000 clones; about 82% were seen once. The V segment lost 1 base and the J segment 7 bases; nucleotides outside the gene matches: 7. The CDR3 has 17 residues. Germline CDR1 reads SGHTA; CDR2 reads FQGTGA. The sequencing here drew on CD4+ T cells from blood, taken about 46 months after liver transplant. The TCR comes from a human patient who received a liver transplant. Certain T cells may be donor cells from the graft. This rearrangement joins TRBV7-3 to TRBJ2-1; 13 bases are shared with TRBD2. CDR3 nucleotides: TGTGCCAGCAGCTTAAATGGACTAGCGGGAGTATCAAATGAGCAGTTCTTC. The encoded protein is CASSLNGLAGVSNEQFF.